These 20 T cell receptor beta chains were all obtained from the same sample, sequenced in a study of blood T cell repertoires in COVID-19. Clones were read by immunoSEQ multiplex PCR, and TCRdb kept only the in-frame ones, dropping some. The data contain a few hundred thousand clones, just under 90% of them singletons. Sequencing was done on a sample of peripheral blood. The receptors stem from a woman aged 50 to 60 with COVID-19, enrolled during active disease.

J is TRBJ1-1 and V is TRBV6-2 or TRBV6-3, with TRBD1 matching 7 bases. J gave up 11 bases and V 4 bases, and 7 bases lay outside the gene matches. This CDR3 contains 12 residues. Germline loops: CDR1 MNHEY, CDR2 SVGEGT. The CDR3 sequence is CASSSTGARAFF. CDR3 nucleotides: TGTGCCAGCAGTTCTACAGGGGCAAGGGCTTTCTTT.

V is TRBV7-9 and J is TRBJ2-2; TRBD2 agrees at 10 bases. Germline values: CDR1 SEHNR, CDR2 FQNEAQ (reference sequence). The V gene end was trimmed by 5 bases and the J gene end by 1 base; junction bases not matched to a gene: 13. The CDR3 totals 19 residues. DNA for the CDR3: TGTGCCAGCAGCGAACCTGGGGCTAGCGGGAGCGTGAACACCGGGGAGCTGTTTTTT. Amino acids: CASSEPGASGSVNTGELFF.

This sequence joins TRBV11-3 and TRBJ2-5, with TRBD2 matching 9 bases. This CDR3 comprises 16 residues. Per the germline V gene, CDR1 is SGHNT and CDR2 is YENEEA. The trim removed 0 bases at V and 1 base at J, leaving 3 bases unmatched. CDR3: CASSLEGGRAQETQYF. Written as DNA, the CDR3 is TGTGCCAGCAGCTTAGAGGGCGGGAGGGCCCAAGAGACCCAGTACTTC.

This clone was observed once. V gene TRBV19 combines with J gene TRBJ2-1; 14 bases are a match to TRBD2. CDR1 is LNHDA, CDR2 SQIVND, per germline (reference sequence). The CDR3 spans 15 residues. The V gene end was trimmed by 6 bases and the J gene end by 7 bases; junction bases not matched to a gene: 5. The CDR3 sequence: CASSRLAGGGNEQFF. The CDR3 nucleotides are TGTGCCAGTAGCAGACTAGCGGGAGGGGGAAATGAGCAGTTCTTC.

V is TRBV19 and J is TRBJ2-1; D is unresolved. Germline assignment: CDR1 LNHDA and CDR2 SQIVND (reference sequence). V dropped 1 base and J dropped 3 bases, with 16 bases sitting between them. This CDR3 is 17 amino acids long. CDR3 nucleotides: TGTGCCAGTAGTATAGGTTTGGTGAACTCCCGCTACAATGAGCAGTTCTTC. Its translation is CASSIGLVNSRYNEQFF.

The V and J genes are TRBV13 and TRBJ1-2; D gene unclear. This CDR3 has 15 amino acids. Germline assignment: CDR1 PRHDT and CDR2 FYEKMQ (reference sequence). V lost 4 bases, J lost 2 bases, and 14 bases lay in between. The CDR3 sequence is CASSSTSAGNYGYTF. The DNA for the CDR3 is TGTGCCAGCAGCTCAACCTCGGCAGGAAACTATGGCTACACCTTC. The full variable domain, completed using reference TRBV13 and TRBJ1-2, is AAGVIQSPRHLIKEKRETATLKCYPIPRHDTVYWYQQGPGQDPQFLISFYEKMQSDKGSIPDRFSAQQFSDYHSELNMSSLELGDSALYFCASSSTSAGNYGYTFGSGTRLTVV.

Concerning this clone: This sample also contains other DNA sequences that code for the same CDR3. This sequence joins TRBV5-5 and TRBJ1-5, with unresolved D. The CDR3 is 15 residues long. The ends were cut back, 1 base at V and 2 bases at J, with 10 bases in the middle. CDR1 and CDR2 (germline): SGHKS, YYEKEE (reference sequence). The CDR3 region is CASSLSGGGNQPQHF. For the CDR3, the DNA is TGTGCCAGCAGCTTGTCGGGTGGTGGCAATCAGCCCCAGCATTTT.

The rearrangement uses TRBV20-1 and TRBJ1-1, with D possibly being TRBD1 (5 bases). This CDR3 comprises 15 residues. V lost 3 bases, J lost 0 bases, and 14 bases lay in between. Germline CDR1 and CDR2: DFQATT and SNEGSKA (reference sequence). CDR3 DNA: TGCAGTGCTAGTGATCAGGGCCTTATGAACACTGAAGCTTTCTTT. Encoded protein: CSASDQGLMNTEAFF.

The chain is built from TRBV7-9 and TRBJ2-7, with TRBD2 as a possible D gene (5 bases). The CDR3 contains 15 residues. V was pared by 4 bases and J by 0 bases, with 13 bases between. Germline loops: CDR1 SEHNR, CDR2 FQNEAQ (reference sequence). CDR3 DNA sequence: TGTGCCAGCAGCTCCGGACCAGGAGGCTCCTACGAGCAGTACTTC. Translated: CASSSGPGGSYEQYF.

This clone showed up just a few times. The chain employs TRBV6-1 and TRBJ2-7; TRBD1 agrees at 7 bases. The CDR3 totals 16 residues. J lost 0 bases, V lost 0 bases, and 5 bases had no gene match. Per germline, CDR1 MNHNS and CDR2 SASEGT. CDR3 nucleotide sequence: TGTGCCAGCAGTGAAGCGACCGGGACAGTCTCCTACGAGCAGTACTTC. Residues: CASSEATGTVSYEQYF.

The CDR3 DNA follows: TGTGCCAGCAGCCCAAGGGGGACAGTCGACTACAATGAGCAGTTCTTC. Translated: CASSPRGTVDYNEQFF. V gene TRBV7-9 combines with J gene TRBJ2-1; 7 nucleotides line up with TRBD1. Germline-derived CDR1 and CDR2 are SEHNR and FQNEAQ (reference sequence). There are 16 residues in the CDR3. The V gene end was trimmed by 5 bases and the J gene end by 3 bases; junction bases not matched to a gene: 10.

The rearrangement uses TRBV6-6 and TRBJ1-2, with D perhaps TRBD1 (5 bases). The ends were cut back, 5 bases at V and 4 bases at J, with 11 bases in the middle. The CDR3 length is 13 residues. Germline CDR1 MNHNY, CDR2 SVGAGI (reference sequence). The CDR3, as DNA: TGTGCCAGCAGTGGGGGGATTGGCTATGGCTACACCTTC. Protein sequence: CASSGGIGYGYTF.

The chain has TRBV7-3 and TRBJ2-2, with D maybe TRBD2 (6 bases). Germline CDR1 reads SGHTA; CDR2 reads FQGTGA. V lost 4 bases and J 4 bases, leaving 10 bases between the germline ends. This CDR3 spans 14 amino acids. The CDR3, as DNA: TGTGCCAGCAGCTCCGGGACTTCCACCGGGGAGCTGTTTTTT. It specifies CASSSGTSTGELFF.

The rearrangement joins TRBV27 to TRBJ2-1, with 7 nucleotides matching TRBD1. CDR1 MNHEY and CDR2 SMNVEV come from the germline V gene (reference sequence). V shed 8 bases, J shed 0 bases, and the junction held 7 bases outside the gene matches. The CDR3 is made up of 15 amino acids. The CDR3: CASWWAGGSYNEQFF. The CDR3 region has the DNA TGTGCCAGCTGGTGGGCAGGGGGCTCCTACAATGAGCAGTTCTTC.

The chain carries TRBV3-1 (or the pseudogene TRBV3-2) and TRBJ1-5; D is possibly TRBD1 (6 bases). Germline V gene sequence: CDR1 LGHDT, CDR2 YNNKEL (reference sequence). The CDR3 extends over 13 amino acids. The ends were cut back, 2 bases at V and 11 bases at J, with 13 bases in the middle. DNA for the CDR3: TGTGCCAGCAGCCAACCGTGGGGGCTGGCCCAGCATTTT. Residues: CASSQPWGLAQHF.

The rearrangement links TRBV5-4 to TRBJ2-5, with unresolved D. V lost 0 bases and J 4 bases, leaving 10 bases between the germline ends. This CDR3 region has 14 residues. Germline V gene data show CDR1 as SGHNT and CDR2 as YYREEE (reference sequence). The CDR3 bases are TGTGCCAGCAGCTTGGTAGAGACAAGAGAGACCCAGTACTTC. This translates into CASSLVETRETQYF.

V gene TRBV15 combines with J gene TRBJ2-1; D is possibly TRBD2 (6 bases). Trimming removed 0 bases from V and 7 bases from J, with 16 bases in between. This CDR3 has 16 residues. In germline, CDR1 is LNHNV, CDR2 YYDKDF (reference sequence). The CDR3 nucleotides are TGTGCCACCAGCAGAGATTTCGGCGGGAAAGGGAATGAGCAGTTCTTC. Residues: CATSRDFGGKGNEQFF.

The chain couples TRBV11-3 to TRBJ2-3; the D is unclear. V gave up 1 base and J gave up 4 bases, with 6 bases separating them. CDR3 length equals 13 residues. Per germline, CDR1 SGHNT and CDR2 YENEEA. The CDR3 DNA reads TGTGCCAGCAGCTTAGCGTCCGCAGATACGCAGTATTTT. As protein: CASSLASADTQYF.

This clone has just one count. The chain combines TRBV5-1 with TRBJ2-7; 7 bases line up with TRBD1. The CDR3 sequence is 14 residues long. Germline-derived CDR1 and CDR2 are SGHRS and YFSETQ. V lost 2 bases to trimming and J lost 1 base; unmatched junction nucleotides: 3. The CDR3 sequence is CASSFGQESYEQYF. DNA for the CDR3: TGCGCCAGCAGCTTCGGACAGGAGTCCTACGAGCAGTACTTC.

The gene calls are TRBV19 and TRBJ2-7; D is perhaps TRBD1 (5 bases). V lost 4 bases and J lost 1, with 23 bases in between. This CDR3 is 18 amino acids long. Germline V gene lookup returns CDR1 LNHDA and CDR2 SQIVND (reference sequence). CDR3 sequence reads: CASSKTAAASSFSYEQYF. CDR3 DNA: TGTGCCAGTAGTAAGACAGCCGCGGCCTCTTCCTTTTCCTACGAGCAGTACTTC.